This T cell receptor beta chain derives from a study of shared clonotypes between healthy human individuals. General observations from the study: Donor scarcity curtailed the genetic and exposure-history diversity represented herein. Generation probabilities of non-shared clonotypes were lower (relative to those shared by all four donors).

The CDR3 is 12 residues long. V dropped 0 bases and J dropped 8 bases, with 7 bases sitting between them. Germline V gene data show CDR1 as GTSNPN and CDR2 as SVGIG (reference sequence). As regards this clone: Its matching antigen is unknown.

Only in-frame clones appear in the TCRdb table, and some are missing; sequencing was by immunoSEQ multiplex PCR. The table records approximately 2.4 million clones, 95% of them present only once. The material sequenced was naive CD4+ T cells sorted from blood. Documented subset: CD45RA+ positively selected. This sequence originates from a man between 18 and 35 years old in good health. The chain employs TRBV30 and TRBJ2-2; unclear D gene. For the CDR3, the DNA is TGTGCCTGGAGTGTGGGTTTAGGGGAGCTGTTTTTT. It is translated as CAWSVGLGELFF.